The subject of this entry is one TCR beta chain. Its antigen remains unknown. Time point specified: persistent/refractory GD, antithyroid drugs over 5 years with positive TRAb. PBMCs were the source of the RNA used for TCR sequencing. CDR3 length equals 14 residues. The germline V gene encodes CDR1 SGHDT and CDR2 YYEEEE. Trimming took off 4 bases at V and 0 bases at J, with 10 bases between the two ends. The authors built TCR beta libraries using iRepertoire HTBI primers and Arm-PCR of CDR3 regions. One entry per CDR3 protein, called by TCRdb with MiXCR from the multiplex PCR reads. The profile covers around 460,000 distinct CDR3 sequences, with about 20% appearing a single time and about an eighth taken by the ten largest. This sample was taken from a study of regulatory T cells in long-lasting Graves disease. Study results and caveats: Relative to new patients (under 1,000), persistent patients exhibited greater sharing of public clonotypes (approximately 3,000).

V and J are TRBV5-6 and TRBJ1-1; D possibly corresponds to TRBD1 (5 bases). The clonotype originates from a female donor with Graves disease. The specimen was peripheral blood mononuclear cells (PBMCs), collected when the disease was refractory, from a patient treated with antithyroid drugs. CDR3 nucleotide sequence: TGTGCCAGCAGCGAGTGGGGGATGAACACTGAAGCTTTCTTT. This codes for CASSEWGMNTEAFF.